The 13 T cell receptor beta chains presented below share a single source sample, sequenced in a study of shared clonotypes between healthy human individuals. Naive CD8 cells lacked CD45RO, underwent positive selection for CCR7 and left out terminally differentiated effector memory CD45RA+ cells. Method: immunoSEQ multiplex PCR; TCRdb's copy keeps in-frame clones and lacks some. The table records over 750,000 clones, roughly 96% of them present only once. Sequenced: naive CD8+ T cells sorted from blood. These receptors were obtained from a young man in good health.

With respect to this clone: Distinct nucleotide sequences in the sample also encode this CDR3. This sequence joins TRBV7-2 and TRBJ2-7; D gene ambiguous. This CDR3 is 11 amino acids long. V lost 2 bases, J lost 6 bases, and 5 bases lay in between. The germline V gene has CDR1 SGHTA and CDR2 FQGNSA. The CDR3 DNA is TGTGCCAGCAGCTTATCCGCCGAGCAGTACTTC. It specifies CASSLSAEQYF.

This chain connects TRBV6-5 to TRBJ1-1; D is unclear. Germline CDR1 MNHEY, CDR2 SVGAGI. Trimming cost V 6 bases and J 4 bases, with 18 bases left between them. CDR3 length: 15 residues. CDR3 sequence (DNA): TGTGCCAGCAGATACGCACCAGATACGGGCACTGAAGCTTTCTTT. Its translation: CASRYAPDTGTEAFF.

This chain links TRBV27 with TRBJ2-3; either TRBD1 or TRBD2 may fit D (5 bases each). Germline V lookup: CDR1 MNHEY, CDR2 SMNVEV (reference sequence). The CDR3 extends over 14 amino acids. V dropped 10 bases and J dropped 4 bases, with 18 bases sitting between them. The chain's CDR3 is CATSGYSVPDTQYF. CDR3 bases: TGTGCCACCTCAGGGTATAGCGTGCCAGATACGCAGTATTTT.

The V gene is TRBV5-1, the J gene TRBJ1-1; possibly TRBD1 for D (6 bases). This CDR3 is built from 15 residues. The ends were cut back, 4 bases at V and 0 bases at J, with 13 bases in the middle. Germline CDR1 and CDR2: SGHRS and YFSETQ. CDR3 nucleotide sequence: TGCGCCAGCAGCCTTTCGGACAGAGTGAACACTGAAGCTTTCTTT. This translates into CASSLSDRVNTEAFF.

This chain uses TRBV27 with TRBJ2-7; 11 nucleotides match TRBD1. Trimming took 6 bases from V and 2 from J; bases not matched to a gene: 6. Germline-derived CDR1 and CDR2 are MNHEY and SMNVEV (reference sequence). The CDR3 is 15 amino acids. The CDR3 loop reads CASSPGQGAPYEQYF. In DNA, the CDR3 is TGTGCCAGCAGCCCAGGACAGGGGGCACCCTACGAGCAGTACTTC.

This chain uses TRBV2 with TRBJ2-3, with TRBD2 matching over 10 bases. V was pared by 6 bases and J by 3 bases, with 3 bases of the junction left unmatched. The V gene's germline CDR1 is SNHLY and CDR2 FYNNEI. The length of the CDR3 is 14 residues. CDR3 protein: CASRTSGLTDTQYF. CDR3 in DNA: TGTGCCAGCAGGACTAGCGGGTTAACAGATACGCAGTATTTT.

The rearrangement links TRBV10-3 to TRBJ2-7; possibly TRBD1 for D (6 bases). Looked up from germline, CDR1 is ENHRY and CDR2 is SYGVKD. V was cut by 5 bases and J by 5 bases, with 13 bases left in between. The CDR3 runs 13 residues. The CDR3, as DNA: TGTGCCATCAGTCAGGGGATTGGAAACGAGCAGTACTTC. This translates into CAISQGIGNEQYF.

This clone was counted a single time. The chain recombines TRBV11-1 with TRBJ2-5; D remains unclear. Germline CDR1 SGHAT, CDR2 FQDESV (reference sequence). There are 14 residues in the CDR3. Trimming took 1 base from V and 5 from J, leaving 11 bases between them. The CDR3 DNA follows: TGTGCCAGCAGCTTAGTGGGTCAGGAGGAGACCCAGTACTTC. It specifies CASSLVGQEETQYF.

Written as DNA, the CDR3 is TGTGCCAGCAGCACCCCCCAAGGGTTAGTGAACACCGGGGAGCTGTTTTTT. Translating it yields CASSTPQGLVNTGELFF. The J gene is TRBJ2-2, the V gene TRBV9; D not certain. The V end lost 4 bases, the J end lost 1 base, and 17 bases lay between the germline ends. Germline CDR1 and CDR2: SGDLS and YYNGEE. This CDR3 spans 17 amino acids. Full variable domain (missing parts from reference TRBV9 and TRBJ2-2): DSGVTQTPKHLITATGQRVTLRCSPRSGDLSVYWYQQSLDQGLQFLIQYYNGEERAKGNILERFSAQQFPDLHSELNLSSLELGDSALYFCASSTPQGLVNTGELFFGEGSRLTVL.

On this clone: The identical CDR3 is also encoded by other nucleotide sequences in the sample. This rearrangement joins TRBV5-4 to TRBJ2-1, with D perhaps matching TRBD2 (6 bases). CDR3 length: 13 residues. The V gene lost 4 bases and the J gene lost 4 bases, with 9 bases spanning the gap. Germline CDR1 reads SGHNT; CDR2 reads YYREEE (reference sequence). The CDR3 protein is CASSPGLYNEQFF. The CDR3 DNA follows: TGTGCCAGCAGCCCGGGACTTTACAATGAGCAGTTCTTC.

V gene TRBV9 combines with J gene TRBJ1-1, with no clear D. Trimming shortened V by 4 bases and J by 2 bases, and 9 bases separated the two germline ends. CDR1 and CDR2 from the germline V gene are SGDLS and YYNGEE. This CDR3 has 13 amino acids. CDR3 loop: CASSPGDNTEAFF. As DNA, the CDR3 is TGTGCCAGCAGCCCCGGGGATAACACTGAAGCTTTCTTT.

V and J are TRBV5-1 and TRBJ1-1; TRBD1 matches at 7 bases. The J segment lost 3 bases and the V segment lost 3 bases, leaving 8 bases of the junction unmatched. Germline lookup yields CDR1 SGHRS and CDR2 YFSETQ. The CDR3 runs to 15 residues. The CDR3: CASSSYTGQYTEAFF. CDR3 bases: TGCGCCAGCAGCTCGTATACGGGACAGTACACTGAAGCTTTCTTT.

This rearrangement joins TRBV10-1 to TRBJ2-7; weak D call: TRBD2 (5 bases). The CDR3 covers 13 residues. The V gene's germline CDR1 is WNHNN and CDR2 SYGVQD (reference sequence). Trimming took off 2 bases at V and 5 bases at J, with 10 bases between the two ends. CDR3 in DNA: TGCGCCAGCAGTGAGGGGTTTAGCGACGAGCAGTACTTC. Its translation is CASSEGFSDEQYF.